This TCR beta chain was observed in a study of T cell responses to AZD1222 COVID-19 vaccine. Study-wide findings and caveats: There were repertoire samples only from the period after the peak T cell response. Spike-wide coverage was observed for vaccine-associated CD4 TCRs, with dominant responses at 160-218 and 743-854.

On this clone itself: The antigen remains unidentified.

After removal of 2 bases from V and 3 bases from J, the junction contained 6 bases not matched to a gene. The germline CDR1 and CDR2 sequences are SGDLS and YYNGEE. The CDR3 length is 15 residues. Repertoires were generated with immunoSEQ multiplex PCR, while TCRdb's copy carries only in-frame clones and drops some. The repertoire includes 120,000 to 150,000 clones, 80% to 90% of them detected once, and around 4.9% sits in the top ten. V and J are TRBV9 and TRBJ1-2; TRBD1 matches 8 bases. This sequence originates from an adult in good health. Sequenced material: peripheral blood, taken on day 0 of AZD1222 vaccination. CDR3: CASSVGQGRDYGYTF. CDR3 nucleotides: TGTGCCAGCAGCGTCGGACAGGGACGAGACTATGGCTACACCTTC.